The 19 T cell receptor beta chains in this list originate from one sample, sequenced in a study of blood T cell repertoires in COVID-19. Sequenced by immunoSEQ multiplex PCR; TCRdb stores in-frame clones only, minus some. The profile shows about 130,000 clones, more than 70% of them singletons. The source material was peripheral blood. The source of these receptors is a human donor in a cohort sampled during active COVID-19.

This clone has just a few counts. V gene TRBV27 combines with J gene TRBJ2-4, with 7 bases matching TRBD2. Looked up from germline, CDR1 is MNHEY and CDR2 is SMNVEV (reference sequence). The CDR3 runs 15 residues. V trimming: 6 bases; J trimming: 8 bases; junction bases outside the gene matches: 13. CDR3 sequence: CASSHGGGGVDIQYF. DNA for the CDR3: TGTGCCAGCAGCCATGGTGGGGGAGGGGTGGACATTCAGTACTTC.

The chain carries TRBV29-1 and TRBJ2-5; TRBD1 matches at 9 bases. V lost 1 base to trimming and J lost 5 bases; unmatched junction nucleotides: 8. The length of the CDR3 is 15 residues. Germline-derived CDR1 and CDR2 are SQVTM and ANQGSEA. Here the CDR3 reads CSVEGGQGPLETQYF. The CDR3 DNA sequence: TGCAGCGTTGAAGGAGGACAGGGGCCTCTGGAGACCCAGTACTTC.

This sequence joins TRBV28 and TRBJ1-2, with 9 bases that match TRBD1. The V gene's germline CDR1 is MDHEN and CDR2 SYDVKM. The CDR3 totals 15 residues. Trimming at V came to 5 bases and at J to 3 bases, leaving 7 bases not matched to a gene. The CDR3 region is CASSPAGTGYYGYTF. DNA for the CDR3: TGTGCCAGCAGTCCAGCCGGGACAGGGTACTATGGCTACACCTTC.

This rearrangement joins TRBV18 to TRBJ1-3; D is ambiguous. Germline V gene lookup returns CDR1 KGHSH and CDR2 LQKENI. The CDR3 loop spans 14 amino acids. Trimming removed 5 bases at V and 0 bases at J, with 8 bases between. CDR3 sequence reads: CASSAGSSGNTIYF. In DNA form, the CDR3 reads TGTGCCAGCTCAGCTGGTAGCTCTGGAAACACCATATATTTT.

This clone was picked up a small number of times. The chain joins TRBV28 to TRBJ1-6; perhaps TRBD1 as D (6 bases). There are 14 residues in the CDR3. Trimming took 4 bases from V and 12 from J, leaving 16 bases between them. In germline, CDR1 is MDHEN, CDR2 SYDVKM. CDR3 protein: CASSYPTTGRPLHF. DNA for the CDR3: TGTGCCAGCAGTTACCCTACGACAGGCCGACCCCTCCACTTT.

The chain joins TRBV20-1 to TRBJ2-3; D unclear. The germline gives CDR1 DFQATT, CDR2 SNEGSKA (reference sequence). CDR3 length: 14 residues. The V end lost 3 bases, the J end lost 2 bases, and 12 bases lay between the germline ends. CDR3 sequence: CSASPRLVTDTQYF. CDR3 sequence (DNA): TGCAGTGCTAGTCCTAGGTTAGTCACAGATACGCAGTATTTT.

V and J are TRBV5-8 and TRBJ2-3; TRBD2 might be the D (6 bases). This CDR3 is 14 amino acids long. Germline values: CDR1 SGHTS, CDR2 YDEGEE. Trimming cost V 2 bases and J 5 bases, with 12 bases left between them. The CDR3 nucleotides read TGTGCCAGCAGCTTTCTGAGGGGAGGAGATACGCAGTATTTT. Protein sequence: CASSFLRGGDTQYF.

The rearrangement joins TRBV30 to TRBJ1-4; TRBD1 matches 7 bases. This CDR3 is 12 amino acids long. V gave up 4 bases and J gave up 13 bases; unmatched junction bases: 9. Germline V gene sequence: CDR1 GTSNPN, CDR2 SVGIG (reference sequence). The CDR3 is CAWNTGARVLFF. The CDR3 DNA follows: TGTGCCTGGAACACAGGGGCCCGCGTACTGTTTTTT. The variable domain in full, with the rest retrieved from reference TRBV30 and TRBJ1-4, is SQTIHQWPATLVQPVGSPLSLECTVEGTSNPNLYWYRQAAGRGLQLLFYSVGIGQISSEVPQNLSASRPQDRQFILSSKKLLLSDSGFYLCAWNTGARVLFFGSGTQLSVL.

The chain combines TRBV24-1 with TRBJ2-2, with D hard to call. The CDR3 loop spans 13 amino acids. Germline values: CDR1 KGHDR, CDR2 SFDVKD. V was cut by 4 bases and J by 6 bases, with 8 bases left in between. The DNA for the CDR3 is TGTGCCACCAGTGACCCCCCAGCCGGGGAGCTGTTTTTT. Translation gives CATSDPPAGELFF.

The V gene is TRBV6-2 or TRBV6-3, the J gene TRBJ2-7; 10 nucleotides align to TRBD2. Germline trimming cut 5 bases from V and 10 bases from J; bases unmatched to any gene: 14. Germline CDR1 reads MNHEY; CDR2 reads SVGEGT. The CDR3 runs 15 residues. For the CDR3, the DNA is TGTGCCAGCAGTCGCACCGGGACTAGCGCCACGGCCCAGTACTTC. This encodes CASSRTGTSATAQYF.

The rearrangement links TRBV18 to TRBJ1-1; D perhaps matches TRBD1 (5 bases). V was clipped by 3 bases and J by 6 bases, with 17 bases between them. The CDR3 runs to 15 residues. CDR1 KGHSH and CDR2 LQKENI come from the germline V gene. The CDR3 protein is CASSPDQGRGSEAFF. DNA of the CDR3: TGTGCCAGCTCACCGGATCAGGGTAGGGGTTCTGAAGCTTTCTTT.

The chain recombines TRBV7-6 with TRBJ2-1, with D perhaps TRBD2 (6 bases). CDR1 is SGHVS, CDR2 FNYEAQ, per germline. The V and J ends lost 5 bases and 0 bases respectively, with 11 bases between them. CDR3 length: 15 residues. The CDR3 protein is CASSPAGGSYNEQFF. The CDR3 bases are TGTGCCAGCAGCCCCGCCGGGGGCTCCTACAATGAGCAGTTCTTC.

CDR3 loop: CASSLNVPGLGNTGELFF. The CDR3 DNA sequence: TGTGCCAGCAGTTTAAACGTTCCGGGACTAGGGAACACCGGGGAGCTGTTTTTT. This chain joins TRBV27 and TRBJ2-2, with 8 bases identical to TRBD2. The V segment lost 2 bases and the J segment 1 base; nucleotides outside the gene matches: 9. Germline CDR1 is MNHEY and CDR2 is SMNVEV (reference sequence). CDR3 size: 18 residues.

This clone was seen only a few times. The CDR3 DNA follows: TGTGCCAGCAGCCCCTCCGCTAGCGGGAGCGTCTTTGGTGTAGGGGAGCTGTTTTTT. Translation: CASSPSASGSVFGVGELFF. J is TRBJ2-2 and V is TRBV7-9, with 10 nucleotides matching TRBD2. V trimming: 5 bases; J trimming: 8 bases; junction bases outside the gene matches: 20. Germline V lookup: CDR1 SEHNR, CDR2 FQNEAQ (reference sequence). The length of the CDR3 is 19 residues.

The CDR3 region has the DNA TGTGCCTGGAGTCAGGGGGCAACTGGCTACACCTTC. Amino acid sequence: CAWSQGATGYTF. J is TRBJ1-2 and V is TRBV30; 8 bases map to TRBD1. Germline-derived CDR1 and CDR2 are GTSNPN and SVGIG (reference sequence). The CDR3 is 12 amino acids. Losses at the gene ends were 2 bases for V and 7 bases for J; bases not matched to a gene: 3.

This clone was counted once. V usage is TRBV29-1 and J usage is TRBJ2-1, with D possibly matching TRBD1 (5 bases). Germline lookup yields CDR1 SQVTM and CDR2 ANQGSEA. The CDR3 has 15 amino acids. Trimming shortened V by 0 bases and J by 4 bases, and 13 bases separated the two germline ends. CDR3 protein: CSVEDPETAYNEQFF. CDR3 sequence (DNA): TGCAGCGTTGAAGATCCCGAGACAGCATACAATGAGCAGTTCTTC.

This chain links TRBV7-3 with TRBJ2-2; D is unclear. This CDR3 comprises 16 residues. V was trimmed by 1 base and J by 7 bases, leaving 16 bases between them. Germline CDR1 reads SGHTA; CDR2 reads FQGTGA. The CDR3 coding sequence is TGTGCCAGCAGCTTAAACAGTCCTTTAACAAGCGGGGAGCTGTTTTTT. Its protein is CASSLNSPLTSGELFF. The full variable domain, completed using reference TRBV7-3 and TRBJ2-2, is GAGVSQTPSNKVTEKGKYVELRCDPISGHTALYWYRQSLGQGPEFLIYFQGTGAADDSGLPNDRFFAVRPEGSVSTLKIQRTERGDSAVYLCASSLNSPLTSGELFFGEGSRLTVL.

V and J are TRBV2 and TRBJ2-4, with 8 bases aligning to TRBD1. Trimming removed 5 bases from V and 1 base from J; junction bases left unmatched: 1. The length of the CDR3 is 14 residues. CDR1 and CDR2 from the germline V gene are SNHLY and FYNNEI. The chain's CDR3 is CASSHRGAKNIQYF. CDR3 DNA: TGTGCCAGCAGTCACAGGGGGGCCAAAAACATTCAGTACTTC.

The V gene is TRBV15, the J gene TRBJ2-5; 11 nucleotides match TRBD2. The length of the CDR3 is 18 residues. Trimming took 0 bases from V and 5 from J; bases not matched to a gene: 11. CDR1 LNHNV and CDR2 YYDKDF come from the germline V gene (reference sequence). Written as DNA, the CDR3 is TGTGCCACCAGCAGAGACTTAAAGATTAGCGGGGGGGCTGAGACCCAGTACTTC. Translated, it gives CATSRDLKISGGAETQYF.